Listed below are T cell receptor beta chains from one sample, sequenced in a study of T cell repertoires in ileal Crohn's disease. Here immunoSEQ multiplex PCR was the method, and the copy in TCRdb shows in-frame clones only, minus some. The repertoire holds approximately 5,000 clones, with 95% as singletons. Sample: ileal tissue. The receptor set was obtained from an adult with Crohn's disease. CDR3s include the opening cysteine and the closing phenylalanine or tryptophan. D genes are given only for firm matches. Rows may omit the clone size; those that give it use once, few, many or a size class.

>NA|TRBJ1-5|TRBV15|NA
CATSRDLSGDQPQHF
TGTGCCACCAGCAGAGATCTTTCAGGGGATCAGCCCCAGCATTTT
>TRBD2|TRBJ2-5|TRBV30|NA
CAWSVGLTSGSETQYF
TGTGCCTGGAGTGTAGGTCTCACTAGCGGGTCGGAGACCCAGTACTTC
>TRBD2|TRBJ2-3|TRBV5-1|NA
CASSGSGGVDTQYF
TGCGCCAGCAGCGGAAGCGGGGGGGTAGATACGCAGTATTTT
>NA|TRBJ1-5|TRBV4-1|NA
CASSQDGSDNQPQHF
TGCGCCAGCAGCCAAGACGGTAGCGATAACCAGCCCCAGCATTTT
>NA|TRBJ2-3|TRBV7-9|NA
CASSRLSTDTQYF
TGTGCCAGCAGCCGACTAAGCACAGATACGCAGTATTTT
>TRBD1|TRBJ1-2|TRBV29-1|NA
CSVDGTGSNYGYTF
TGCAGCGTTGACGGGACAGGGTCAAACTATGGCTACACCTTC
>NA|TRBJ1-1|TRBV10-2|NA
CASSPRGGNTEAFF
TGCGCCAGCAGTCCCCGGGGGGGGAACACTGAAGCTTTCTTT
>NA|TRBJ2-7|TRBV6-5|NA
CASSSSGPYEQYF
TGTGCCAGCAGCTCCTCTGGGCCCTACGAGCAGTACTTC
>TRBD1|TRBJ2-7|TRBV7-2|NA
CASSLATGQGYEQYF
TGTGCCAGCAGCTTAGCGACGGGACAGGGCTACGAGCAGTACTTC
>TRBD1|TRBJ1-2|TRBV5-6|NA
CASSLVFDRGLINYGYTF
TGTGCCAGCAGCTTGGTTTTTGACAGGGGACTCATCAACTATGGCTACACCTTC
>TRBD2|TRBJ2-1|TRBV7-6|few
CASSTGLALNEQFF
TGTGCCAGCAGCACAGGACTAGCTCTCAATGAGCAGTTCTTC
>TRBD1|TRBJ2-5|TRBV28|NA
CASSLGTGRETQYF
TGTGCCAGCAGTTTGGGGACAGGGAGAGAGACCCAGTACTTC
>TRBD2|TRBJ2-1|TRBV4-2|NA
CASSQASRSGGSNEQFF
TGTGCCAGCAGCCAAGCTAGTCGGAGCGGGGGAAGTAATGAGCAGTTCTTC
>NA|TRBJ2-4|TRBV28|NA
CASTSSSMAKNIQYF
TGTGCCAGCACCTCGTCTAGCATGGCCAAAAACATTCAGTACTTC
>TRBD1|TRBJ1-1|TRBV5-1|NA
CASGPGGGGYTEAFF
TGCGCCAGCGGCCCCGGCGGAGGGGGCTACACTGAAGCTTTCTTT
>TRBD1|TRBJ1-6|TRBV9|NA
CASSVSGQGNSPLHF
TGTGCCAGCAGCGTATCGGGACAGGGCAATTCACCCCTCCACTTT
>TRBD2|TRBJ2-2|TRBV6-5|NA
CASSYFGGAQSGELFF
TGTGCCAGCAGTTACTTCGGGGGGGCCCAGTCCGGGGAGCTGTTTTTT
>NA|TRBJ1-1|TRBV7-2|NA
CASSLSVVTEAFF
TGTGCCAGCAGCTTAAGCGTGGTGACTGAAGCTTTCTTT
>TRBD2|TRBJ2-2|TRBV14|NA
CASRPPGTRSGELFF
TGTGCCAGCAGGCCCCCCGGGACTAGGTCCGGGGAGCTGTTTTTT
>NA|TRBJ1-1|TRBV7-2|NA
CASSSLGAHTEAFF
TGTGCCAGCAGCAGCTTAGGGGCCCACACTGAAGCTTTCTTT
>TRBD1|TRBJ1-5|TRBV5-6|NA
CASSSDRGSTNQPQHF
TGTGCCAGCAGCTCGGACAGGGGAAGCACCAATCAGCCCCAGCATTTT
>NA|TRBJ2-5|TRBV11-1|NA
CASSLSRARVRQETQYF
TGTGCCAGCAGCTTAAGTAGAGCGAGGGTCAGACAAGAGACCCAGTACTTC
>NA|TRBJ2-7|TRBV7-9|once
CASSASGGGVAEQYF
TGTGCCAGCAGCGCGTCGGGCGGGGGCGTTGCCGAGCAGTACTTC
>TRBD1|TRBJ1-2|TRBV5-4|NA
CASSQRQGNYGYTF
TGTGCCAGCAGCCAAAGACAGGGGAACTATGGCTACACCTTC
>NA|TRBJ1-6|TRBV14|NA
CASSRTVTSNSPLHF
TGTGCCAGCAGCCGGACAGTTACTTCTAATTCACCCCTCCACTTT
>TRBD1|TRBJ1-2|TRBV5-1|NA
CASSPGQLYGYTF
TGCGCCAGCAGCCCGGGACAGCTCTATGGCTACACCTTC
>TRBD1|TRBJ1-5|TRBV19|NA
CASSRGQVADQPQHF
TGTGCCAGTAGTCGCGGACAGGTGGCAGATCAGCCCCAGCATTTT
>TRBD1|TRBJ1-1|TRBV19|NA
CASTPRTGVAEAFF
TGTGCCAGTACCCCCAGGACAGGGGTCGCTGAAGCTTTCTTT
>NA|TRBJ1-1|TRBV6-1|NA
CASRTTANTEAFF
TGTGCCAGCAGGACGACAGCGAACACTGAAGCTTTCTTT
>TRBD1|TRBJ1-4|TRBV5-1|NA
CASSYQGQGGEKLFF
TGCGCCAGCAGCTACCAGGGACAGGGTGGTGAAAAACTGTTTTTT
>NA|TRBJ2-3|TRBV29-1|NA
CSVEHLFGGTQYF
TGCAGCGTTGAACACCTTTTCGGGGGTACGCAGTATTTT
>TRBD2|TRBJ2-1|TRBV28|NA
CASSVTSGRYNEQFF
TGTGCCAGCAGTGTTACTAGCGGGCGATACAATGAGCAGTTCTTC
>NA|TRBJ1-2|TRBV5-6|NA
CASSFTYGNYGYTF
TGTGCCAGCAGCTTTACATATGGTAACTATGGCTACACCTTC
>NA|TRBJ2-7|TRBV5-1|NA
CASSLALTVSYEQYF
TGCGCCAGCAGCTTGGCCCTGACAGTTTCCTACGAGCAGTACTTC
>NA|TRBJ2-7|TRBV4-2|few
CASSRGDFPNEQYF
TGTGCCAGCAGCCGGGGGGACTTCCCCAACGAGCAGTACTTC
>NA|TRBJ1-5|TRBV1|NA
CTSSPPFVDRERNQPQHF
TGCACCAGCAGCCCACCGTTTGTGGACAGGGAAAGAAATCAGCCCCAGCATTTT
>NA|TRBJ1-1|TRBV14|NA
CASSQDFRTGSTEAFF
TGTGCCAGCAGCCAAGACTTTCGGACCGGGAGCACTGAAGCTTTCTTT
>TRBD1|TRBJ1-5|TRBV28|NA
CASTLGTGGAESNQPQHF
TGTGCCAGCACTCTTGGGACAGGGGGCGCCGAGAGCAATCAGCCCCAGCATTTT
>NA|TRBJ1-6|TRBV4-2|NA
CASSQEGSRSPLHF
TGTGCCAGCAGCCAAGAGGGGAGTCGGTCACCCCTCCACTTT
>NA|TRBJ1-3|TRBV7-2|NA
CASSLAGTAGAGNTIYF
TGTGCCAGCAGCTTAGCAGGGACCGCAGGGGCTGGAAACACCATATATTTT
>NA|TRBJ2-4|TRBV7-8|NA
CASSSRGSEVKNIQYF
TGTGCCAGCAGCTCCCGAGGCAGCGAAGTCAAAAACATTCAGTACTTC
>NA|TRBJ2-3|TRBV9|NA
CASSVTVGTDTQYF
TGTGCCAGCAGCGTAACAGTTGGCACAGATACGCAGTATTTT
>NA|TRBJ2-7|TRBV7-9|NA
CASSPPTAYEQYF
TGTGCCAGCAGCCCCCCCACGGCCTACGAGCAGTACTTC
>NA|TRBJ1-1|TRBV10-2|NA
CASRNNGATEAFF
TGCGCCAGCAGAAACAATGGAGCAACTGAAGCTTTCTTT
>TRBD1|TRBJ1-4|TRBV28|NA
CASSLSGGSEKLFF
TGTGCCAGCAGCCTCTCAGGGGGTAGTGAAAAACTGTTTTTT
>NA|TRBJ2-5|TRBV20-1|NA
CSAFKETQYF
TGCAGTGCTTTTAAAGAGACCCAGTACTTC
>NA|TRBJ1-2|TRBV6-5|NA
CASSYRPANYGYTF
TGTGCCAGCAGTTATCGGCCAGCGAACTATGGCTACACCTTC
>NA|TRBJ1-6|TRBV19|few
CASRARQDNSPLHF
TGTGCCAGTAGAGCGAGACAGGATAATTCACCCCTCCACTTT